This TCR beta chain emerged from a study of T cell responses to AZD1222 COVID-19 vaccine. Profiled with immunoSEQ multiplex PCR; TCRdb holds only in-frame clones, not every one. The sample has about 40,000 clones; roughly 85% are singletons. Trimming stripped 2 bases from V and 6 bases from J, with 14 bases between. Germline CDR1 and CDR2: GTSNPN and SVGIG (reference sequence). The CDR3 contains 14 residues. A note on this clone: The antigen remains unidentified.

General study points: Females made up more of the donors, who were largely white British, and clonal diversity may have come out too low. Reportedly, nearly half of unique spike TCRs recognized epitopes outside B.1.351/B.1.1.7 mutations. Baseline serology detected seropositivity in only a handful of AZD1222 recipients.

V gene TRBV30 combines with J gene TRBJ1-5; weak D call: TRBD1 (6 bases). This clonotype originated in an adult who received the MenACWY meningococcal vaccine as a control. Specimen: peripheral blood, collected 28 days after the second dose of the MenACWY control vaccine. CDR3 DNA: TGTGCCTGGAGTAAAGGGGGGCAGCTTCAGCCCCAGCATTTT. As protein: CAWSKGGQLQPQHF.